Shown below are 18 T cell receptor beta chains from a single sample sequenced in a study of cytomegalovirus exposure and HLA in healthy donors. The PCR used 60 Vbeta and 13 Jbeta primers. Some clones are missing from TCRdb's copy, which holds only in-frame ones; the method was immunoSEQ multiplex PCR. The profile covers some 150,000 clones, with around 79% appearing a single time and 3.5% to 5% taken by the ten largest. What was sequenced was PBMCs. These receptors were obtained from a male donor in good health and CMV-seronegative.

The sample holds a few counts of this clone. This chain joins TRBV9 and TRBJ2-7; 10 nucleotides line up with TRBD2. The CDR3 contains 17 residues. The ends lost 3 bases at V and 2 bases at J; junction bases unmatched: 11. From germline, CDR1 is SGDLS and CDR2 YYNGEE. CDR3: CASSAGAGTSATYEQYF. The CDR3 DNA follows: TGTGCCAGCAGCGCCGGCGCCGGGACTAGCGCAACCTACGAGCAGTACTTC.

V is TRBV7-3 and J is TRBJ2-2, with TRBD1 identical over 9 bases. This CDR3 is built from 15 residues. V lost 5 bases and J lost 3; bases outside the gene matches: 4. Per germline, CDR1 SGHTA and CDR2 FQGTGA. The CDR3 reads CASSIQGADTGELFF. The CDR3 DNA follows: TGTGCCAGCAGCATACAGGGGGCTGACACCGGGGAGCTGTTTTTT.

The chain links TRBV5-1 to TRBJ2-3, with D perhaps TRBD2 (5 bases). V was clipped by 9 bases and J by 7 bases, with 18 bases between them. The CDR3 is 13 residues long. Per the germline V gene, CDR1 is SGHRS and CDR2 is YFSETQ. As DNA, the CDR3 is TGCGCCACTAACGTCGGCACGGGGAATACGCAGTATTTT. Translation gives CATNVGTGNTQYF.

This clone appeared a few times. The chain employs TRBV11-2 and TRBJ2-4; no clear D. This CDR3 spans 17 amino acids. V lost 5 bases and J 0 bases, leaving 17 bases between the germline ends. Per the germline V gene, CDR1 is SGHAT and CDR2 is FQNNGV. The CDR3 nucleotides are TGTGCCAGCAGCCTAAGCCCGGGTAGAGTAGCCAAAAACATTCAGTACTTC. It is translated as CASSLSPGRVAKNIQYF.

This chain links TRBV10-3 with TRBJ2-5, with TRBD2 as a possible D gene (7 bases). Germline CDR1 reads ENHRY; CDR2 reads SYGVKD. CDR3 length: 14 residues. V lost 10 bases to trimming and J lost 2 bases, with 17 bases between them. The CDR3 reads CATTGGRRQETQYF. Written as DNA, the CDR3 is TGTGCCACTACGGGGGGCCGTCGACAAGAGACCCAGTACTTC.

Only a few counts were recorded for this clone. V and J are TRBV19 and TRBJ1-6; D call uncertain. CDR3 length equals 13 residues. The germline CDR1 and CDR2 sequences are LNHDA and SQIVND (reference sequence). The ends were cut back, 4 bases at V and 10 bases at J, with 11 bases in the middle. The CDR3 DNA is TGTGCCAGTAGTACGATTTGGGAGTCACCCCTCCACTTT. Encoded protein: CASSTIWESPLHF.

V and J are TRBV27 and TRBJ1-5; TRBD1 agrees at 7 bases. Germline loops: CDR1 MNHEY, CDR2 SMNVEV (reference sequence). The trim removed 2 bases at V and 4 bases at J, leaving 5 bases unmatched. The CDR3 spans 15 residues. In nucleotides, the CDR3 is TGTGCCAGCAGTTTAAGGGGGCTGGGGAATCAGCCCCAGCATTTT. Protein: CASSLRGLGNQPQHF.

The chain has TRBV6-5 and TRBJ1-1; D perhaps matches TRBD1 (6 bases). V was pared by 5 bases and J by 2 bases, with 15 bases between. Germline CDR1 and CDR2: MNHEY and SVGAGI. The CDR3 extends over 15 amino acids. The DNA for the CDR3 is TGTGCCAGCAGTCAGAACAGGGTCCCCAACACTGAAGCTTTCTTT. Encoded protein: CASSQNRVPNTEAFF.

The chain's CDR3 is CASSRVGGNQPQHF. CDR3 DNA sequence: TGTGCCAGCTCGAGGGTTGGGGGCAATCAGCCCCAGCATTTT. The V and J genes are TRBV2 and TRBJ1-5; the D is unclear. Looked up from germline, CDR1 is SNHLY and CDR2 is FYNNEI. Trimming shortened V by 8 bases and J by 2 bases, and 13 bases separated the two germline ends. CDR3 size: 14 residues.

The chain carries TRBV5-1 and TRBJ1-2; TRBD1 might be the D (5 bases). CDR1 SGHRS and CDR2 YFSETQ come from the germline V gene. The CDR3 totals 14 residues. The V gene lost 3 bases and the J gene lost 1 base, with 10 bases spanning the gap. The CDR3 loop reads CASSYYQGNYGYTF. The CDR3 DNA reads TGCGCCAGCAGCTACTACCAGGGTAACTATGGCTACACCTTC.

This clone was picked up one time. This rearrangement joins TRBV19 to TRBJ1-1; perhaps TRBD1 as D (6 bases). This CDR3 spans 17 amino acids. CDR1 is LNHDA and CDR2 is SQIVND in the germline V gene (reference sequence). V shed 1 base and J shed 0 bases, with 15 bases lying between them. The CDR3 reads CASSIGAQGRVNTEAFF. In DNA form, the CDR3 reads TGTGCCAGTAGTATAGGAGCACAGGGTCGGGTGAACACTGAAGCTTTCTTT.

The chain employs TRBV4-1 and TRBJ1-1; maybe TRBD1 (6 bases). The length of the CDR3 is 15 residues. The V end was cut by 4 bases, the J end by 2 bases, with 14 bases between. Germline V CDR1 and CDR2: MGHRA, YSYEKL. CDR3 coding DNA: TGCGCCAGCAGCCGTCCGGGACAACTAAACACTGAAGCTTTCTTT. Its translation is CASSRPGQLNTEAFF.

The chain combines TRBV5-6 with TRBJ2-3; 8 bases fit TRBD2. The ends lost 3 bases at V and 4 bases at J; junction bases unmatched: 7. Germline values: CDR1 SGHDT, CDR2 YYEEEE. This CDR3 is built from 15 residues. CDR3 nucleotide sequence: TGTGCCAGCAGCTCCCGGGGGGGCGCTGCAGATACGCAGTATTTT. Its protein product is CASSSRGGAADTQYF.

This clone was observed a few times. This chain connects TRBV7-9 to TRBJ2-1; 11 nucleotides agree with TRBD2. CDR3 length: 15 residues. Germline V gene lookup returns CDR1 SEHNR and CDR2 FQNEAQ (reference sequence). V gave up 7 bases and J gave up 4 bases; unmatched junction bases: 6. CDR3 bases: TGTGCCAGCAACCTGGGACTAGCGGAATACAATGAGCAGTTCTTC. Encoded protein: CASNLGLAEYNEQFF.

The V gene is TRBV29-1, the J gene TRBJ2-7; D perhaps matches TRBD1 (5 bases). The CDR3 consists of 14 residues. Germline CDR1 is SQVTM and CDR2 is ANQGSEA. V shed 5 bases and J shed 2 bases, with 16 bases lying between them. The CDR3 protein is CSVTTAINAYEQYF. CDR3 sequence (DNA): TGCAGCGTTACGACAGCGATAAATGCCTACGAGCAGTACTTC.

CDR3 in DNA: TGTGCCAGCAGTGATGGGGACAGGTTAAGTCAGTACTTC. This encodes CASSDGDRLSQYF. The rearrangement links TRBV6-1 to TRBJ2-4; 8 bases agree with TRBD1. Germline assignment: CDR1 MNHNS and CDR2 SASEGT. Trimming at V came to 3 bases and at J to 12 bases, leaving 7 bases not matched to a gene. The CDR3 sequence is 13 residues long.

The CDR3 DNA reads as TGCGCCAGCAGCCAAGCACCTCTAGTAAACTACGAGCAGTACTTC. Its translation is CASSQAPLVNYEQYF. V is TRBV4-1 and J is TRBJ2-7, with D uncertain. Trimming cost V 1 base and J 3 bases, with 13 bases left between them. Germline CDR1 reads MGHRA; CDR2 reads YSYEKL. The CDR3 consists of 15 residues.

The V gene is TRBV5-4, the J gene TRBJ1-1, with a tentative D call TRBD1 (5 bases). This CDR3 contains 17 residues. CDR1 is SGHNT, CDR2 YYREEE, per germline (reference sequence). Trimming stripped 0 bases from V and 0 bases from J, with 15 bases between. For the CDR3, the DNA is TGTGCCAGCAGCTTGGAAGCTTTTCCAGGGATGAACACTGAAGCTTTCTTT. Amino acids: CASSLEAFPGMNTEAFF.